Given below is one T cell receptor (beta chain) in context. Its target is unknown. The source of the sample is a study of memory CD4+ T cells and cytomegalovirus serostatus. At the level of the study: This sample comes from healthy Belgian adults, several CMV seropositive, roughly 22 seronegative. Broader study findings: CD4+ memory repertoires contained about two fifths of the 164 reported CMV TCRbeta sequences. The CMV-associated TCR signature appears largely within the CD4+ memory repertoire.

The sort gate was single viable CD3+CD4+CD8-CD45RO+ cells for memory CD4+ T cells. Total CD4+ T cells were enriched by CD4 positive selection. Repertoires were generated with immunoSEQ multiplex PCR, while TCRdb's copy carries only in-frame clones and drops some. The sample shows about 26,000 clones, approximately 72% of them seen only once. The sample consisted of memory CD4+ T cells from blood. This TCR was sampled from an adult in good health and CMV-seronegative.

The CDR3 reads CASSSVGQGGEAFF. The CDR3 DNA reads as TGTGCCAGCAGCTCCGTGGGGCAGGGGGGCGAAGCTTTCTTT. The rearrangement joins TRBV7-2 to TRBJ1-1; TRBD1 matches at 7 bases. V shed 4 bases and J 8 bases; nucleotides not matched to a gene: 10. Germline values: CDR1 SGHTA, CDR2 FQGNSA. The CDR3 covers 14 residues.